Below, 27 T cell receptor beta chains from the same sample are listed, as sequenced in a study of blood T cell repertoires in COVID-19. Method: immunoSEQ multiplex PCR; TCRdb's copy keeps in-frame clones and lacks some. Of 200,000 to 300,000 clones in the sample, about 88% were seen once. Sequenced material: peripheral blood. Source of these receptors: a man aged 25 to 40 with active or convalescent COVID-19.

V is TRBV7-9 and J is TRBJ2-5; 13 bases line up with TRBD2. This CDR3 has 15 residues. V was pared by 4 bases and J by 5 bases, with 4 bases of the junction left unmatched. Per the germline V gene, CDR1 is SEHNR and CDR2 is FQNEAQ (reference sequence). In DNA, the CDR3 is TGTGCCAGCAGCTCGACTAGCGGGGGGTGGGAGACCCAGTACTTC. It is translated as CASSSTSGGWETQYF. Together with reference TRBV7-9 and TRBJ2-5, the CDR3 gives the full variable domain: DTGVSQNPRHKITKRGQNVTFRCDPISEHNRLYWYRQTLGQGPEFLTYFQNEAQLEKSRLLSDRFSAERPKGSFSTLEIQRTEQGDSAMYLCASSSTSGGWETQYFGPGTRLLVL.

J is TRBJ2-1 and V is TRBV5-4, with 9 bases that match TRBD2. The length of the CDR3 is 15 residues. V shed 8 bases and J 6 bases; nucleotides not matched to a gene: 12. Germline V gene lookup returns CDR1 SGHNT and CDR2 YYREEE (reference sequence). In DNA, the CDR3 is TGTGCCAGTCTGACCGCGGGGGGGCCCCCCAATGAGCAGTTCTTC. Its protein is CASLTAGGPPNEQFF.

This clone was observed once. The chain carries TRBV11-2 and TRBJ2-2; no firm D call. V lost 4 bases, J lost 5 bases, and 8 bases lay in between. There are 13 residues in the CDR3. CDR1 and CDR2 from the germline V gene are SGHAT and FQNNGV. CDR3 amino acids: CASSSLGTGELFF. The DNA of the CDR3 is TGTGCCAGCAGCTCACTCGGGACCGGGGAGCTGTTTTTT.

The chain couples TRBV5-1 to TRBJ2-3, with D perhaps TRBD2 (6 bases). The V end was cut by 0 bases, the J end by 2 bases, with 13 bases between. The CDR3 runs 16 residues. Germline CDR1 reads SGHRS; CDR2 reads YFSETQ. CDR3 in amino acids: CASSLAAGFDTDTQYF. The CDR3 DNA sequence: TGCGCCAGCAGCTTGGCCGCGGGGTTCGACACAGATACGCAGTATTTT.

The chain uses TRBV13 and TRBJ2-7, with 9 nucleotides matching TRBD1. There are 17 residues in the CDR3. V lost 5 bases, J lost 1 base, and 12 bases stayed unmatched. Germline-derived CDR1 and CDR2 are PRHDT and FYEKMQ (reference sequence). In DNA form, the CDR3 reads TGTGCCAGCAGCCCAAGGACAGGGGTAGCCGCTTCCTACGAGCAGTACTTC. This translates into CASSPRTGVAASYEQYF.

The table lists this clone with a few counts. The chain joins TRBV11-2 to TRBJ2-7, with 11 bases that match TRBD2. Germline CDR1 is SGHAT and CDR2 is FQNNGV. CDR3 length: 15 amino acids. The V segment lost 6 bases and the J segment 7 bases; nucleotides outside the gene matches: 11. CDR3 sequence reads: CASRRISGGEKEQYF. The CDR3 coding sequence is TGTGCCAGCAGAAGAATTAGCGGGGGGGAAAAAGAGCAGTACTTC.

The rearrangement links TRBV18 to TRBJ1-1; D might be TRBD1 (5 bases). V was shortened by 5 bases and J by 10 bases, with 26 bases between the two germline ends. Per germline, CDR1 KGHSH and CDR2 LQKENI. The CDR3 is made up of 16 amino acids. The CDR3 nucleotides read TGTGCCAGCTCATTAACACCCGAGACAGCCAATGTGTTAGCTTTCTTT. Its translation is CASSLTPETANVLAFF.

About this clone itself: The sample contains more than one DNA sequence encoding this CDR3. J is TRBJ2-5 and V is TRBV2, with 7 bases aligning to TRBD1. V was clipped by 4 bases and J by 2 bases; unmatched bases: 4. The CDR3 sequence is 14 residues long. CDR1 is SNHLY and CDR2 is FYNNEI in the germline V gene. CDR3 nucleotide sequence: TGTGCCAGCAGTGGCAGGACAGGACAAGAGACCCAGTACTTC. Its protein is CASSGRTGQETQYF.

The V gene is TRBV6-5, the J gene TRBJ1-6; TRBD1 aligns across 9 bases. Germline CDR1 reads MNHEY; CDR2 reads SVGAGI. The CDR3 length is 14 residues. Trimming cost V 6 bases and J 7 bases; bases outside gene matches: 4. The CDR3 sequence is CASSRTGVNSPLHF. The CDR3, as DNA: TGTGCCAGCAGCCGGACAGGGGTCAATTCACCCCTCCACTTT.

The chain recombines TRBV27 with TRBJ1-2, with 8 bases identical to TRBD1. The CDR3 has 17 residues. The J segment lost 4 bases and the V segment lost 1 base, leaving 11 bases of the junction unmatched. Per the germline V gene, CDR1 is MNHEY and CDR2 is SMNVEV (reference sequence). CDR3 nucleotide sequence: TGTGCCAGCAGTTTATTGGGCCAGGGGGCGTTCGGCTATGGCTACACCTTC. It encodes CASSLLGQGAFGYGYTF.

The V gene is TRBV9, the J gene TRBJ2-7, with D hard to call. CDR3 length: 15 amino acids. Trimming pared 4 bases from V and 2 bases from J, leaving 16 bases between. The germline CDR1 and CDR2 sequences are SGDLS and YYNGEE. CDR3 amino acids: CASSSEAAKAYEQYF. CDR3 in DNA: TGTGCCAGCAGCTCCGAGGCAGCCAAGGCCTACGAGCAGTACTTC.

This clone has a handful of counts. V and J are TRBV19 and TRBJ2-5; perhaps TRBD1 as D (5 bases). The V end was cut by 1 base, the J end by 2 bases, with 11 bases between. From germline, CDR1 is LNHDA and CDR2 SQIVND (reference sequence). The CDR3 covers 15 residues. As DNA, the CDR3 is TGTGCCAGTAGTATAGGTGGGGCGCAGCAAGAGACCCAGTACTTC. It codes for CASSIGGAQQETQYF.

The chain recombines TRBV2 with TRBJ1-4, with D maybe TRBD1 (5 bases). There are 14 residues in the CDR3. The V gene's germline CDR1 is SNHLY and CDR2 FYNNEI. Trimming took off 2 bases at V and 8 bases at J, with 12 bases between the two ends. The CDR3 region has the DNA TGTGCCAGCAGTGAACAGGGCCTGCAGGAAAAACTGTTTTTT. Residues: CASSEQGLQEKLFF.

In DNA, the CDR3 is TGTGCCAGCCGAAGGAGGGAAAACACAGATACGCAGTATTTT. Residues: CASRRRENTDTQYF. V usage is TRBV19 and J usage is TRBJ2-3; D possibly corresponds to TRBD2 (6 bases). CDR3 size: 14 residues. The V gene's germline CDR1 is LNHDA and CDR2 SQIVND (reference sequence). V shed 9 bases and J shed 2 bases, with 15 bases lying between them.

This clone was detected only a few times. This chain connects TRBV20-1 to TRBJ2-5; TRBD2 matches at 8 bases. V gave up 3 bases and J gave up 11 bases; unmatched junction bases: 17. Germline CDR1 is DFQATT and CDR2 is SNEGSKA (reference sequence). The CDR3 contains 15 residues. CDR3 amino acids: CSASRGWGSGTIQYF. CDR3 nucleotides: TGCAGTGCTAGTAGGGGGTGGGGTAGCGGGACAATTCAGTACTTC.

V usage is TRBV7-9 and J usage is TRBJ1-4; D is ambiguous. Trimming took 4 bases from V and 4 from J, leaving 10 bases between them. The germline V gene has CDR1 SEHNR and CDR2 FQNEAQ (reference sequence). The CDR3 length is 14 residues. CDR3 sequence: CASSSLGFNEKLFF. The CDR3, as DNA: TGTGCCAGCAGCTCTCTGGGCTTTAATGAAAAACTGTTTTTT.

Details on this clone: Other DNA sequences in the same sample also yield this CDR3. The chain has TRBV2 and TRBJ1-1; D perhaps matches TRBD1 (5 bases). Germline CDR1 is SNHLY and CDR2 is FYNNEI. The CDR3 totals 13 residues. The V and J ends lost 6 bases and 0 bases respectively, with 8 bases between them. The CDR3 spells CASSVGVNTEAFF. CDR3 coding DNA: TGTGCCAGCAGCGTAGGGGTGAACACTGAAGCTTTCTTT.

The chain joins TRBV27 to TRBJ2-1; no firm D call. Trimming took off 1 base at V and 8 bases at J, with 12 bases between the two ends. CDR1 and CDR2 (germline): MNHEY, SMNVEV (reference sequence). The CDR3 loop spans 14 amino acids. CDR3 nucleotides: TGTGCCAGCAGTTTATTCGAGTCCGCCGATGAGCAGTTCTTC. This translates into CASSLFESADEQFF.

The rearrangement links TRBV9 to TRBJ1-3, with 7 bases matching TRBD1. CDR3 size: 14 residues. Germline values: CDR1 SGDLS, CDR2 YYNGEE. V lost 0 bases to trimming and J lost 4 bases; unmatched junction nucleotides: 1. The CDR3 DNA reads TGTGCCAGCAGCGTAGGACAGGGAGGAAACACCATATATTTT. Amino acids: CASSVGQGGNTIYF. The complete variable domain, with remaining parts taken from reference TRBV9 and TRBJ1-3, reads DSGVTQTPKHLITATGQRVTLRCSPRSGDLSVYWYQQSLDQGLQFLIQYYNGEERAKGNILERFSAQQFPDLHSELNLSSLELGDSALYFCASSVGQGGNTIYFGEGSWLTVV.

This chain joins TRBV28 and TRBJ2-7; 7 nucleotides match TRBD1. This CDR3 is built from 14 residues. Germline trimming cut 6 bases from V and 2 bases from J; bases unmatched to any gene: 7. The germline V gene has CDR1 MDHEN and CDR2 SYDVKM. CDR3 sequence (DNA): TGTGCCAGCAGACCGGGACAGCCTCCCTACGAGCAGTACTTC. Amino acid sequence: CASRPGQPPYEQYF.

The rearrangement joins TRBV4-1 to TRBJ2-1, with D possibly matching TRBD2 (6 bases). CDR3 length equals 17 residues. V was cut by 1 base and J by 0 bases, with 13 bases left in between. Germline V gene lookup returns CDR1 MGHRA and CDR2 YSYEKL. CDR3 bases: TGCGCCAGCAGCCAAGGGGACTTTCCAAGCTCCTACAATGAGCAGTTCTTC. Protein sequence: CASSQGDFPSSYNEQFF.

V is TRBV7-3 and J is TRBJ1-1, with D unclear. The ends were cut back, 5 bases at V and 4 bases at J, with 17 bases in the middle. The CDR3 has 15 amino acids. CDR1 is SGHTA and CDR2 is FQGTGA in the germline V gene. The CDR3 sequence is CASSPPGGRATEAFF. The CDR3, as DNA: TGTGCCAGCAGCCCTCCCGGCGGCAGAGCCACTGAAGCTTTCTTT.

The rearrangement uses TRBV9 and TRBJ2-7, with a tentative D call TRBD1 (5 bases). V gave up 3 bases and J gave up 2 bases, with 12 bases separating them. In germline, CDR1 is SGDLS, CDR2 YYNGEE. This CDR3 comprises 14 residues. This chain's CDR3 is CASSESDNPYEQYF. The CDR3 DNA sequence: TGTGCCAGCAGCGAATCGGACAACCCCTACGAGCAGTACTTC.

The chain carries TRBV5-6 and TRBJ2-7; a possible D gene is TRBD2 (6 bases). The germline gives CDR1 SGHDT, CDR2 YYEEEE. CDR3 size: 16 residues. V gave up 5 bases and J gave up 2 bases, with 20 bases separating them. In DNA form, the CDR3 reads TGTGCCAGCAGTCTAACCCCAGGAGGAGGGACCTACGAGCAGTACTTC. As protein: CASSLTPGGGTYEQYF.

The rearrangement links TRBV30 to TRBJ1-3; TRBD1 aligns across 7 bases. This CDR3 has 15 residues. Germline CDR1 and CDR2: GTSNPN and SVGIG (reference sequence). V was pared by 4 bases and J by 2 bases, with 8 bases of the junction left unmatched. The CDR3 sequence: CAWTTGDGAGNTIYF. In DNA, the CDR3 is TGTGCCTGGACCACAGGGGACGGGGCTGGAAACACCATATATTTT. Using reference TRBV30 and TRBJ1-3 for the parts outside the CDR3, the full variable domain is SQTIHQWPATLVQPVGSPLSLECTVEGTSNPNLYWYRQAAGRGLQLLFYSVGIGQISSEVPQNLSASRPQDRQFILSSKKLLLSDSGFYLCAWTTGDGAGNTIYFGEGSWLTVV.

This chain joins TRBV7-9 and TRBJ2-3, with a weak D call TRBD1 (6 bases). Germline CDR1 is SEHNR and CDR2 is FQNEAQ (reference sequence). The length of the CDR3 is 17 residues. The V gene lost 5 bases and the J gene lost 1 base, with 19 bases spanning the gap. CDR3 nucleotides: TGTGCCAGCAGCGCGCCGAAGACAGGACCTCGCACAGATACGCAGTATTTT. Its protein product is CASSAPKTGPRTDTQYF.

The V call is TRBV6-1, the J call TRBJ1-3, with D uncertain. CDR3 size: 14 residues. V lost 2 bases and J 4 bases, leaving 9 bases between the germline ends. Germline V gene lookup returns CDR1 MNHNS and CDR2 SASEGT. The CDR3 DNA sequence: TGTGCCAGCAGTGAATTCGCGGTGGGAAACACCATATATTTT. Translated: CASSEFAVGNTIYF.